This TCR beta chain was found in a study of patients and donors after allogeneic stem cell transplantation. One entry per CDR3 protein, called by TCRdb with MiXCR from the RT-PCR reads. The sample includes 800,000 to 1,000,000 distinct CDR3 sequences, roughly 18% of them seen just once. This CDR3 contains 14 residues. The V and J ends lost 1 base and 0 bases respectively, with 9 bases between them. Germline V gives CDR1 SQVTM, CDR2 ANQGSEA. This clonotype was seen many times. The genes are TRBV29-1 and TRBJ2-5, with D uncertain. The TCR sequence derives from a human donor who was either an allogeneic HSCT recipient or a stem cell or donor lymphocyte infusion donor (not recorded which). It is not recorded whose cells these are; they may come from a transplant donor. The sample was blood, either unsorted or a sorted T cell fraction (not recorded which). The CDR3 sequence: CSVEGQSYQETQYF. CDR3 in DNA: TGCAGCGTTGAAGGACAATCGTACCAAGAGACCCAGTACTTC.